Following are 7 T cell receptor beta chains from one sample sequenced in a study of patients and donors after allogeneic stem cell transplantation. TCRdb reanalysed the RT-PCR reads using MiXCR and keeps one entry per CDR3 protein. Here the sample spans about 410,000 distinct CDR3 sequences, about a sixth being singletons. Sequences were obtained from blood, either unsorted or a sorted T cell fraction (not recorded which). These receptors came from a human donor who was either an allogeneic HSCT recipient or a stem cell or donor lymphocyte infusion donor (not recorded which). It is not recorded whose cells these are; they may come from a transplant donor.

The table lists this clonotype with many counts. The chain employs TRBV3-1 and TRBJ2-1; D is tentatively TRBD1 or TRBD2 (5 bases each). Trimming removed 1 base from V and 9 bases from J, with 13 bases in between. The CDR3 spans 14 residues. Per the germline V gene, CDR1 is LGHDT and CDR2 is YNNKEL (reference sequence). In nucleotides, the CDR3 is TGTGCCAGCAGCCAAGCGAGGGGTATGAGTGAGCAGTTCTTC. Amino acids: CASSQARGMSEQFF.

This clonotype was counted only a few times. This chain joins TRBV6-1 and TRBJ2-3, with D hard to call. With 8 bases removed from V and 1 base from J, the gap between germline ends came to 13 bases. The CDR3 has 14 amino acids. Germline V gives CDR1 MNHNS, CDR2 SASEGT. The CDR3 is CASGLGGGTDTQYF. CDR3 sequence (DNA): TGTGCCAGCGGGTTAGGCGGTGGCACAGATACGCAGTATTTT.

This clonotype showed up just a few times. V gene TRBV29-1 combines with J gene TRBJ2-4; D ambiguous. The germline gives CDR1 SQVTM, CDR2 ANQGSEA. This CDR3 is 14 amino acids long. The germline V and J ends were trimmed by 1 base and 2 bases, with 9 bases remaining between them. This CDR3 reads CSVEVTPSKNIQYF. CDR3 in DNA: TGCAGCGTTGAAGTGACTCCCTCCAAAAACATTCAGTACTTC.

This clonotype was counted a few times. V is TRBV10-2 and J is TRBJ1-6; TRBD1 is a possible D gene (5 bases). Between the trimmed V and J ends, which lost 2 bases and 8 bases, there was a span of 13 bases. This CDR3 is 15 amino acids long. Germline V gene data show CDR1 as WSHSY and CDR2 as SAAADI. The CDR3 loop is CASSEAISGDSPLHF. The CDR3 DNA sequence: TGCGCCAGCAGTGAGGCGATATCGGGGGATTCACCCCTCCACTTT.

This clonotype occurred a few times. The rearrangement joins TRBV25-1 to TRBJ2-1, with TRBD1 matching 9 bases. CDR3 size: 15 residues. CDR1 is MGHDK and CDR2 is SYGVNS in the germline V gene. The V and J ends lost 3 bases and 8 bases, in that order; junction bases with no gene match: 8. CDR3 loop: CASSEGTGPRDEQFF. The CDR3 nucleotides read TGTGCCAGCAGTGAGGGGACAGGGCCTAGGGATGAGCAGTTCTTC. The complete variable domain, with remaining parts taken from reference TRBV25-1 and TRBJ2-1, reads EADIYQTPRYLVIGTGKKITLECSQTMGHDKMYWYQQDPGMELHLIHYSYGVNSTEKGDLSSESTVSRIRTEHFPLTLESARPSHTSQYLCASSEGTGPRDEQFFGPGTRLTVL.

The chain recombines TRBV9 with TRBJ2-5; D might be TRBD1 (6 bases). V gave up 0 bases and J gave up 2 bases, with 8 bases separating them. In germline, CDR1 is SGDLS, CDR2 YYNGEE. The CDR3 loop spans 14 amino acids. In DNA form, the CDR3 reads TGTGCCAGCAGCGTAGCTCAGGGGCAAGAGACCCAGTACTTC. Protein: CASSVAQGQETQYF.

The sample holds a few counts of this clonotype. The chain employs TRBV10-3 and TRBJ1-5; 8 bases agree with TRBD1. Germline CDR1 reads ENHRY; CDR2 reads SYGVKD. V gave up 8 bases and J gave up 7 bases; unmatched junction bases: 10. This CDR3 is built from 14 residues. The CDR3: CAIGAGGGEQPQHF. CDR3 bases: TGTGCCATCGGAGCAGGGGGCGGCGAGCAGCCCCAGCATTTT.